The rows below give T cell receptor beta chains drawn from one sample of a study of blood T cell repertoires in COVID-19. Clones were read by immunoSEQ multiplex PCR, and TCRdb kept only the in-frame ones, dropping some. The table shows 150,000 or so clones, with roughly 90% occurring only once. Sequences were obtained from PBMCs or T cells enriched from blood (not recorded which). These receptors came from a woman in her forties or fifties who had recovered from COVID-19. The CDR3 runs from the conserved cysteine through the conserved F or W. D genes are given only for firm matches. The listing skips clone size in some rows; elsewhere it reads once, few, many or a size class.

CDR3nt: TGTGCCAGCTCGCCCAGCCAGGGCGGCTACACCTTC
CDR3aa: CASSPSQGGYTF
v_gene: TRBV18
abundance: NA
j_gene: TRBJ1-2
d_gene: NA

CDR3nt: TGTGCCAGCTCACCACCAGGACAGGGTGGGGTCTATGGCTACACCTTC
CDR3aa: CASSPPGQGGVYGYTF
v_gene: TRBV18
abundance: NA
j_gene: TRBJ1-2
d_gene: TRBD1

CDR3nt: TGTGCCAGCAGCCAAGATTGGGCAGTTAATCAGCCCCAGCATTTT
CDR3aa: CASSQDWAVNQPQHF
v_gene: TRBV4-2
abundance: few
j_gene: TRBJ1-5
d_gene: NA

CDR3nt: TGTGCTAGTGGTTTGGGCAGGGGGCATGGAAACACCATATATTTT
CDR3aa: CASGLGRGHGNTIYF
v_gene: TRBV12-5
abundance: NA
j_gene: TRBJ1-3
d_gene: TRBD1

CDR3nt: TGTGCCAGCAGGATATCGCGGGGCGAGAACACTGAAGCTTTCTTT
CDR3aa: CASRISRGENTEAFF
v_gene: TRBV4-2
abundance: few
j_gene: TRBJ1-1
d_gene: NA

CDR3nt: TGTGCCAGTAGCGGGACAGGGTCCGGGGAGCTGTTTTTT
CDR3aa: CASSGTGSGELFF
v_gene: TRBV19
abundance: once
j_gene: TRBJ2-2
d_gene: TRBD1

CDR3nt: TGTGCCAGCAGCTTAGAAGTCGGGGGGAAGCAGTACTTC
CDR3aa: CASSLEVGGKQYF
v_gene: TRBV7-2
abundance: NA
j_gene: TRBJ2-7
d_gene: TRBD2

CDR3nt: TGTGCCAGCAGCTTCTCAGGGTATCAGCCCCAGCATTTT
CDR3aa: CASSFSGYQPQHF
v_gene: TRBV5-6
abundance: NA
j_gene: TRBJ1-5
d_gene: NA

CDR3nt: TGTGCCAGCAGCCCTCGGCCCGGGGAGACCCAGTACTTC
CDR3aa: CASSPRPGETQYF
v_gene: TRBV5-5
abundance: NA
j_gene: TRBJ2-5
d_gene: NA

CDR3nt: TGTGCCAGCAGCCATGATCCAGGGTATGGCTACACCTTC
CDR3aa: CASSHDPGYGYTF
v_gene: TRBV11-2
abundance: few
j_gene: TRBJ1-2
d_gene: NA

CDR3nt: TGCGCCAGCAGCCAAGACCCCTCCTCTGGAAACACCATATATTTT
CDR3aa: CASSQDPSSGNTIYF
v_gene: TRBV4-3
abundance: NA
j_gene: TRBJ1-3
d_gene: NA

CDR3nt: TGCGCCAGCAGCCTAGACAGCCCCAGGGTTAGGAATTCACCCCTCCACTTT
CDR3aa: CASSLDSPRVRNSPLHF
v_gene: TRBV5-1
abundance: NA
j_gene: TRBJ1-6
d_gene: NA

CDR3nt: TGCGCCAGCAGCCAAGATTGGGGGGGGAGGGATTCACCCCTCCACTTT
CDR3aa: CASSQDWGGRDSPLHF
v_gene: TRBV4-3
abundance: NA
j_gene: TRBJ1-6
d_gene: NA

CDR3nt: TGTGCCAGCAGCGTCTACAGGGGGGACACAGATACGCAGTATTTT
CDR3aa: CASSVYRGDTDTQYF
v_gene: TRBV7-2
abundance: NA
j_gene: TRBJ2-3
d_gene: TRBD1

CDR3nt: TGTGCCAGTAGTGCCACCTTAGTTCAGCCCCAGCATTTT
CDR3aa: CASSATLVQPQHF
v_gene: TRBV19
abundance: NA
j_gene: TRBJ1-5
d_gene: NA

CDR3nt: TGTGCCAGCAGTTACGTGTTGAGCACTGAAGCTTTCTTT
CDR3aa: CASSYVLSTEAFF
v_gene: TRBV6-2/TRBV6-3
abundance: NA
j_gene: TRBJ1-1
d_gene: NA

CDR3nt: TGCAGCGTTGTATACACCGCCTACGAGCAGTACTTC
CDR3aa: CSVVYTAYEQYF
v_gene: TRBV29-1
abundance: NA
j_gene: TRBJ2-7
d_gene: NA

CDR3nt: TGTGCCAGCAGCCAAAACAGGGCTGATGAAAAACTGTTTTTT
CDR3aa: CASSQNRADEKLFF
v_gene: TRBV3-1/TRBV3-2
abundance: NA
j_gene: TRBJ1-4
d_gene: NA

CDR3nt: TGTGCCAGCAGTTGGGGCGCTCGCACTGAAGCTTTCTTT
CDR3aa: CASSWGARTEAFF
v_gene: TRBV6-5
abundance: NA
j_gene: TRBJ1-1
d_gene: NA

CDR3nt: TGCAGCGTTGAAGGGACAGGCACCTACGAGCAGTACTTC
CDR3aa: CSVEGTGTYEQYF
v_gene: TRBV29-1
abundance: NA
j_gene: TRBJ2-7
d_gene: TRBD1

CDR3nt: TGTGCCATCAGTGACCCAGCGGGGGGGGGAGAGACCCAGTACTTC
CDR3aa: CAISDPAGGGETQYF
v_gene: TRBV10-3
abundance: NA
j_gene: TRBJ2-5
d_gene: TRBD2

CDR3nt: TGTGCCAGCAGCTTCGGACGGGGAAGCACAGATACGCAGTATTTT
CDR3aa: CASSFGRGSTDTQYF
v_gene: TRBV5-4
abundance: NA
j_gene: TRBJ2-3
d_gene: NA

CDR3nt: TGTGCCAGCAGCTTCGGTGCGGGGGCAGATACGCAGTATTTT
CDR3aa: CASSFGAGADTQYF
v_gene: TRBV7-2
abundance: NA
j_gene: TRBJ2-3
d_gene: TRBD2

CDR3nt: TGTGCCAGCAGCTTAACGGGACAGGGACTTTCTGGCTACACCTTC
CDR3aa: CASSLTGQGLSGYTF
v_gene: TRBV5-5
abundance: NA
j_gene: TRBJ1-2
d_gene: TRBD1

CDR3nt: TGTGCCAGCAGCGCCTCAACAGGGCGTCAAAGCTCTGGAAACACCATATATTTT
CDR3aa: CASSASTGRQSSGNTIYF
v_gene: TRBV9
abundance: NA
j_gene: TRBJ1-3
d_gene: NA